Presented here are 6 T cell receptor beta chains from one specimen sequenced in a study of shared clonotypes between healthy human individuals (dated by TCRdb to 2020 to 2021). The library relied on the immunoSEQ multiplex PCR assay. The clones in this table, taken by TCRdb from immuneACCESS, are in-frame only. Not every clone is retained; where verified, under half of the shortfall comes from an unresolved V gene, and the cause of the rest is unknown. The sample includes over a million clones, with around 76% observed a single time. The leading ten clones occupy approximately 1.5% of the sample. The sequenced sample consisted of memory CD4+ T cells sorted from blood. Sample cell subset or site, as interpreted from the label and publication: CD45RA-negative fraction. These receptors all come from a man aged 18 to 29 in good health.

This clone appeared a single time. Here the CDR3 reads CASSLRDRVNNEQFF. DNA of the CDR3: TGTGCCAGCAGCTTACGGGACAGGGTCAACAATGAGCAGTTCTTC. V and J are TRBV11-2 and TRBJ2-1; 9 bases line up with TRBD1. There are 15 residues in the CDR3. With V trimmed by 2 bases and J by 5 bases, 4 bases remained unmatched. CDR1 and CDR2 (germline): SGHAT, FQNNGV.

CDR3: CASSFRTGSTDTQYF. CDR3 bases: TGTGCCAGCAGTTTCCGGACAGGTAGCACAGATACGCAGTATTTT. The chain has TRBV27 and TRBJ2-3; TRBD1 matches at 7 bases. Germline CDR1 and CDR2: MNHEY and SMNVEV (reference sequence). CDR3 size: 15 residues. With 3 bases clipped from V and 0 bases from J, the junction kept 3 bases outside the gene matches.

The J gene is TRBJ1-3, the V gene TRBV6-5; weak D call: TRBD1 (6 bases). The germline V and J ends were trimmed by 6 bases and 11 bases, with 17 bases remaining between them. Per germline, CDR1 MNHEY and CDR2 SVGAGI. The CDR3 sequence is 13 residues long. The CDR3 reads CASSQLRGRAIYF. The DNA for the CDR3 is TGTGCCAGCAGCCAACTCAGGGGTCGTGCCATATATTTT.

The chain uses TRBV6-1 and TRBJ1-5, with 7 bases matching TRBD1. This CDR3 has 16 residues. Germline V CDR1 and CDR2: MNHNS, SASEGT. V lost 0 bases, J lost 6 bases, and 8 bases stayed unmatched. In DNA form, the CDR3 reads TGTGCCAGCAGTGAAGCGCGACAGGGCTGGGTTCAGCCCCAGCATTTT. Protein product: CASSEARQGWVQPQHF.

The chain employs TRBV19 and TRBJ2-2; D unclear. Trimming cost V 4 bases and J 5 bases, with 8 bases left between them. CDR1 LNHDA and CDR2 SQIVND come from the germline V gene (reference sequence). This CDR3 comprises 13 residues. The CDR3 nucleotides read TGTGCCAGTAGTAACCAACAAACCGGGGAGCTGTTTTTT. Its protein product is CASSNQQTGELFF.

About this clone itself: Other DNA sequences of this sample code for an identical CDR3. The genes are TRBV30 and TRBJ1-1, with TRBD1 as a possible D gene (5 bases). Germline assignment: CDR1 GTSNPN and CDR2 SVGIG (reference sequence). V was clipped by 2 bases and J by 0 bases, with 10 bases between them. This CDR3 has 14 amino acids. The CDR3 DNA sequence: TGTGCCTGGAGTAAGGGGACTATGAACACTGAAGCTTTCTTT. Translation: CAWSKGTMNTEAFF.